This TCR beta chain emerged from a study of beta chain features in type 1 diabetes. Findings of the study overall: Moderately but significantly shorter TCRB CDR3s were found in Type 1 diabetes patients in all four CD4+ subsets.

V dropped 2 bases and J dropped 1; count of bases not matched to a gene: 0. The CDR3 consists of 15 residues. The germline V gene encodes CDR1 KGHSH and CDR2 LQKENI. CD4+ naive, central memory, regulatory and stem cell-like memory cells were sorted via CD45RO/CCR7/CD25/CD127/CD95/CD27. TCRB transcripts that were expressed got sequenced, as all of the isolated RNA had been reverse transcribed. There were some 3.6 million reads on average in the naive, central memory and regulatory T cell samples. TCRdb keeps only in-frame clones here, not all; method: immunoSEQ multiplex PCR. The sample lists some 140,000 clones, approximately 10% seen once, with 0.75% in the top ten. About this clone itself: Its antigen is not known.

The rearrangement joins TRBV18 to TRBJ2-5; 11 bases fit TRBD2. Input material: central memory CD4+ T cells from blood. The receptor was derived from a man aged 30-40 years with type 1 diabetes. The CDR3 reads CASSPGTSGQETQYF. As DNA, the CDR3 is TGTGCCAGCTCACCAGGGACTAGCGGCCAAGAGACCCAGTACTTC.